The next 32 T cell receptor beta chains were all read from a single sample in a study of beta chain features in type 1 diabetes. Expressed TCRB transcripts were sequenced because the isolated RNA had all been reverse transcribed beforehand. Profiled with immunoSEQ multiplex PCR; TCRdb holds only in-frame clones, not every one. Of under 250,000 clones in the sample, 27% were seen once. Sequenced material: central memory CD4+ T cells from blood. These receptors all stem from a man aged 25 to 40 in good health.

V and J are TRBV25-1 and TRBJ2-1, with 12 bases matching TRBD2. V gave up 4 bases and J gave up 4 bases; unmatched junction bases: 2. This CDR3 is built from 15 residues. Looked up from germline, CDR1 is MGHDK and CDR2 is SYGVNS. The CDR3: CASSASGRGYNEQFF. CDR3 DNA: TGTGCCAGCAGTGCTAGCGGGAGGGGATACAATGAGCAGTTCTTC.

The chain joins TRBV28 to TRBJ2-7; D may correspond to TRBD1 or TRBD2 (5 bases each). The germline V and J ends were trimmed by 5 bases and 0 bases, with 14 bases remaining between them. Per germline, CDR1 MDHEN and CDR2 SYDVKM. CDR3 size: 15 residues. Here the CDR3 reads CASSAGTASSYEQYF. The CDR3 DNA sequence: TGTGCCAGCAGTGCCGGGACGGCTAGCTCCTACGAGCAGTACTTC.

This rearrangement joins TRBV18 to TRBJ2-7, with 9 bases fitting TRBD1. V shed 8 bases and J 5 bases; nucleotides not matched to a gene: 10. This CDR3 contains 14 residues. Germline V gives CDR1 KGHSH, CDR2 LQKENI. The CDR3 protein is CASTRKGQGDEQYF. The CDR3 DNA sequence: TGTGCCAGCACACGCAAGGGACAGGGCGACGAGCAGTACTTC.

This clone occurred a few times. This rearrangement joins TRBV6-6 to TRBJ2-1, with D maybe TRBD2 (6 bases). CDR3 length equals 16 residues. The germline gives CDR1 MNHNY, CDR2 SVGAGI (reference sequence). The V end lost 5 bases, the J end lost 6 bases, and 20 bases lay between the germline ends. The CDR3, as DNA: TGTGCCAGCAGTCACCCTCCGGGACTCGAATTCAATGAGCAGTTCTTC. Encoded protein: CASSHPPGLEFNEQFF.

This chain connects TRBV4-1 to TRBJ2-7; D unclear. The V end lost 4 bases, the J end lost 4 bases, and 5 bases lay between the germline ends. The CDR3 extends over 11 amino acids. Germline CDR1 MGHRA, CDR2 YSYEKL. CDR3 loop: CASSPEYEQYF. The CDR3 DNA reads TGCGCCAGCAGCCCCGAATACGAGCAGTACTTC.

CDR3 nucleotides: TGTGCCAGCACTCAAAGCCAGGAAGGACTGCAGTATTTT. As protein: CASTQSQEGLQYF. The rearrangement links TRBV2 to TRBJ2-3; tentatively, D is TRBD2 (5 bases). Germline V lookup: CDR1 SNHLY, CDR2 FYNNEI. Trimming cost V 7 bases and J 11 bases, with 19 bases left between them. CDR3 size: 13 residues.

This clone was seen more than once but under ten times. The rearrangement links TRBV29-1 to TRBJ2-7; D remains unclear. CDR3 length equals 13 residues. With 4 bases removed from V and 1 base from J, the gap between germline ends came to 11 bases. The germline gives CDR1 SQVTM, CDR2 ANQGSEA. The CDR3 nucleotides are TGCAGCGTTGTAACGGATACGTCCTACGAGCAGTACTTC. It codes for CSVVTDTSYEQYF.

This clone was found a few times. The chain employs TRBV6-5 and TRBJ2-3, with D uncertain. Trimming stripped 4 bases from V and 5 bases from J, with 10 bases between. The CDR3 totals 13 residues. Looked up from germline, CDR1 is MNHEY and CDR2 is SVGAGI. The CDR3 sequence: CASSSPSRDTQYF. The CDR3 DNA is TGTGCCAGCAGTTCGCCCAGCCGAGATACGCAGTATTTT.

This clone was seen ten or more times. This rearrangement joins TRBV7-7 to TRBJ2-3; 8 bases fit TRBD1. The length of the CDR3 is 15 residues. V lost 5 bases to trimming and J lost 4 bases; unmatched junction nucleotides: 8. CDR1 and CDR2 (germline): SSHAT, FNYEAQ (reference sequence). The CDR3 DNA sequence: TGTGCCAGCAGCCCGGGGACAGGTGGGGCAGATACGCAGTATTTT. As protein: CASSPGTGGADTQYF.

This clone was seen a handful of times. This chain uses TRBV10-1 with TRBJ2-7, with 7 bases fitting TRBD2. CDR1 is WNHNN, CDR2 SYGVQD, per germline (reference sequence). V gave up 0 bases and J gave up 4 bases; unmatched junction bases: 9. This CDR3 has 16 amino acids. CDR3 in DNA: TGCGCCAGCAGTGAGTCAGCGGGGAGTTTCCGATACGAGCAGTACTTC. Its protein is CASSESAGSFRYEQYF.

The chain uses TRBV7-2 and TRBJ1-1; D gene uncertain. The germline CDR1 and CDR2 sequences are SGHTA and FQGNSA. V lost 3 bases, J lost 3 bases, and 8 bases lay in between. This CDR3 contains 13 residues. DNA of the CDR3: TGTGCCAGCAGCTTCGGATCCCACACTGAAGCTTTCTTT. Translating it yields CASSFGSHTEAFF.

This clone was recorded once. The chain combines TRBV6-5 with TRBJ1-1; the D is unclear. Trimming removed 2 bases from V and 7 bases from J, with 5 bases in between. Germline V gene lookup returns CDR1 MNHEY and CDR2 SVGAGI. The CDR3 covers 11 residues. CDR3 nucleotides: TGTGCCAGCAGTTACCTTCATGAAGCTTTCTTT. Translated, it gives CASSYLHEAFF.

The V gene is TRBV12-5, the J gene TRBJ1-1; 8 bases are a match to TRBD1. The CDR3 sequence is 18 residues long. The V gene end was trimmed by 5 bases and the J gene end by 2 bases; junction bases not matched to a gene: 16. Germline V gives CDR1 LGHNT, CDR2 FRNRAP. The CDR3 DNA reads as TGTGCTAGTGGTCCGAGCCGATGGACAGGGAACAGAAACACTGAAGCTTTCTTT. Amino acids: CASGPSRWTGNRNTEAFF.

V gene TRBV12-5 combines with J gene TRBJ2-5, with 9 bases matching TRBD2. CDR3 size: 14 residues. Germline-derived CDR1 and CDR2 are LGHNT and FRNRAP. V gave up 3 bases and J gave up 4 bases; unmatched junction bases: 3. The CDR3 reads CASGLQLAGETQYF. The DNA for the CDR3 is TGTGCTAGTGGTTTACAACTAGCGGGAGAGACCCAGTACTTC. The variable domain in full, completed from reference TRBV12-5 and TRBJ2-5, reads DARVTQTPRHKVTEMGQEVTMRCQPILGHNTVFWYRQTMMQGLELLAYFRNRAPLDDSGMPKDRFSAEMPDATLATLKIQPSEPRDSAVYFCASGLQLAGETQYFGPGTRLLVL.

The J gene is TRBJ2-1, the V gene TRBV18, with 9 positions matching TRBD2. The CDR3 totals 14 residues. Per the germline V gene, CDR1 is KGHSH and CDR2 is LQKENI. Trimming took 2 bases from V and 8 from J; bases not matched to a gene: 4. This CDR3 reads CASSPASGMDEQFF. CDR3 DNA sequence: TGTGCCAGCTCACCAGCTAGCGGGATGGATGAGCAGTTCTTC.

The chain uses TRBV29-1 and TRBJ2-1; D perhaps matches TRBD2 (5 bases). The CDR3 totals 12 residues. Deletions cut 3 bases from V and 8 bases from J, with 11 bases between. Germline-derived CDR1 and CDR2 are SQVTM and ANQGSEA. The CDR3 sequence: CSVDSQRDEQFF. As DNA, the CDR3 is TGCAGCGTTGACTCCCAGAGGGATGAGCAGTTCTTC.

The chain joins TRBV13 to TRBJ2-1; D remains ambiguous. Germline CDR1 is PRHDT and CDR2 is FYEKMQ (reference sequence). The CDR3 sequence is 15 residues long. Trimming left V 3 bases short and J 2 bases short, with 11 bases between. The CDR3 region has the DNA TGTGCCAGCAGCTTGGGTCGCTACACCTACAATGAGCAGTTCTTC. Translation gives CASSLGRYTYNEQFF.

J is TRBJ1-1 and V is TRBV9; D remains ambiguous. Per germline, CDR1 SGDLS and CDR2 YYNGEE. CDR3 size: 13 residues. V was clipped by 1 base and J by 3 bases, with 7 bases between them. This CDR3 is CASSVHQDTEAFF. The CDR3 DNA is TGTGCCAGCAGCGTACATCAGGACACTGAAGCTTTCTTT.

This clone was recorded a few times. This chain links TRBV30 with TRBJ2-7; D possibly corresponds to TRBD2 (6 bases). CDR3 length equals 16 residues. In germline, CDR1 is GTSNPN, CDR2 SVGIG (reference sequence). Trimming cost V 0 bases and J 5 bases, with 20 bases left between them. The CDR3 protein is CAWSVGTGSRKNEQYF. The CDR3 bases are TGTGCCTGGAGTGTAGGGACCGGGAGTCGAAAGAACGAGCAGTACTTC.

As concerns this clone: The same CDR3 is also encoded by other DNA sequences in this sample. This rearrangement joins TRBV18 to TRBJ1-1; 7 bases are a match to TRBD1. Per the germline V gene, CDR1 is KGHSH and CDR2 is LQKENI. J lost 4 bases, V lost 3 bases, and 2 bases had no gene match. The CDR3 totals 13 residues. Here the CDR3 reads CASSPQGGTEAFF. The CDR3 region has the DNA TGTGCCAGCTCACCCCAGGGGGGCACTGAAGCTTTCTTT.

This sequence joins TRBV4-1 and TRBJ2-5; perhaps TRBD1 as D (6 bases). From germline, CDR1 is MGHRA and CDR2 YSYEKL. The V gene lost 5 bases and the J gene lost 4 bases, with 11 bases spanning the gap. This CDR3 comprises 13 residues. CDR3 DNA: TGCGCCAGCAGCGTGGGGGCTTTAGAGACCCAGTACTTC. This codes for CASSVGALETQYF.

V is TRBV7-2 and J is TRBJ2-3; 10 bases fit TRBD2. The V and J ends lost 4 bases and 5 bases, in that order; junction bases with no gene match: 6. The CDR3 has 15 residues. Germline assignment: CDR1 SGHTA and CDR2 FQGNSA. The CDR3 nucleotides are TGTGCCAGCAGCTCCCTAGCGGGAGCGGGAGATACGCAGTATTTT. Protein product: CASSSLAGAGDTQYF.

This clone was seen only a few times. V gene TRBV4-3 combines with J gene TRBJ2-1, with 12 positions matching TRBD1. The CDR3 loop spans 15 amino acids. With V trimmed by 4 bases and J by 6 bases, 4 bases remained unmatched. Per the germline V gene, CDR1 is LGHNA and CDR2 is YSLEER. CDR3 sequence: CASSPGTGGFNEQFF. CDR3 coding DNA: TGCGCCAGCAGCCCCGGGACAGGGGGCTTCAATGAGCAGTTCTTC.

The chain has TRBV19 and TRBJ2-5, with TRBD1 as a possible D gene (7 bases). V was cut by 5 bases and J by 4 bases, with 14 bases left in between. Germline V gives CDR1 LNHDA, CDR2 SQIVND (reference sequence). The CDR3 covers 14 residues. The CDR3 spells CASSLQGRSETQYF. The CDR3, as DNA: TGTGCCAGTAGTTTACAGGGGAGGTCAGAGACCCAGTACTTC.

This rearrangement joins TRBV30 to TRBJ1-5, with a weak D call TRBD1 (5 bases). Trimming pared 2 bases from V and 6 bases from J, leaving 14 bases between. This CDR3 has 14 residues. Germline CDR1 and CDR2: GTSNPN and SVGIG (reference sequence). The CDR3 nucleotides are TGTGCCTGGAGTACCCCGGGACGGGGTCAGCCCCAGCATTTT. Its protein product is CAWSTPGRGQPQHF.

This clone was detected many times. The chain links TRBV5-6 to TRBJ2-7; TRBD2 matches 7 bases. V lost 2 bases, J lost 10 bases, and 3 bases stayed unmatched. In germline, CDR1 is SGHDT, CDR2 YYEEEE. The CDR3 is 11 residues long. The CDR3 reads CASSLAGPQYF. CDR3 nucleotides: TGTGCCAGCAGCTTAGCGGGGCCACAGTACTTC. Based on the CDR3 plus reference TRBV5-6 and TRBJ2-7, the full variable domain is DAGVTQSPTHLIKTRGQQVTLRCSPKSGHDTVSWYQQALGQGPQFIFQYYEEEERQRGNFPDRFSGHQFPNYSSELNVNALLLGDSALYLCASSLAGPQYFGPGTRLTVT.

The V and J genes are TRBV7-2 and TRBJ2-3; TRBD2 agrees at 11 bases. Germline V gene lookup returns CDR1 SGHTA and CDR2 FQGNSA. The CDR3 totals 16 residues. Trimming at V came to 5 bases and at J to 5 bases, leaving 9 bases not matched to a gene. CDR3 sequence: CASSAGTSGRRDTQYF. CDR3 DNA sequence: TGTGCCAGCAGCGCAGGGACTAGCGGACGCCGAGATACGCAGTATTTT.

In its sample, this clone was seen once. With a much larger clone just one base away, this may be a read error. The V call is TRBV18, the J call TRBJ2-4; TRBD1 agrees at 9 bases. The J call may be incorrect, as the DNA end agrees better with TRBJ2-1. The CDR3 contains 15 residues. Germline CDR1 and CDR2: KGHSH and LQKENI. For the CDR3, the DNA is TGTGCCAGCTCACCAAGCCGGGACAGGGACAATGAGCAGTTCTTC. Translation: CASSPSRDRDNEQFF.

The V and J genes are TRBV4-1 and TRBJ2-7, with a weak D call TRBD1 (6 bases). CDR1 and CDR2 from the germline V gene are MGHRA and YSYEKL. This CDR3 spans 18 amino acids. Deletions cut 1 base from V and 2 bases from J, with 21 bases between. As DNA, the CDR3 is TGCGCCAGCAGCCAAGCTGATTTTATAGGACAGCAGCCCTACGAGCAGTACTTC. Amino acids: CASSQADFIGQQPYEQYF.

Note on this clone: This same CDR3 is encoded by further DNA sequences in the sample. The genes are TRBV7-2 and TRBJ2-2; D is uncertain. CDR1 SGHTA and CDR2 FQGNSA come from the germline V gene. The CDR3 length is 14 residues. Trimming took off 1 base at V and 1 base at J, with 4 bases between the two ends. For the CDR3, the DNA is TGTGCCAGCAGCTTAGATCTGAACACCGGGGAGCTGTTTTTT. Its translation is CASSLDLNTGELFF.

This clone was detected a few times. The chain couples TRBV29-1 to TRBJ1-3; D call uncertain. The germline CDR1 and CDR2 sequences are SQVTM and ANQGSEA. Trimming left V 4 bases short and J 4 bases short, with 5 bases between. This CDR3 comprises 11 residues. CDR3 region: CSVVTGNTIYF. CDR3 nucleotide sequence: TGCAGCGTTGTAACAGGAAACACCATATATTTT.

This clone was picked up a small number of times. V and J are TRBV7-9 and TRBJ2-3, with D maybe TRBD2 (5 bases). V was shortened by 5 bases and J by 2 bases, with 5 bases between the two germline ends. This CDR3 is built from 12 residues. CDR1 and CDR2 from the germline V gene are SEHNR and FQNEAQ (reference sequence). This CDR3 reads CASSRDTDTQYF. CDR3 coding DNA: TGTGCCAGCAGCCGGGACACAGATACGCAGTATTTT.